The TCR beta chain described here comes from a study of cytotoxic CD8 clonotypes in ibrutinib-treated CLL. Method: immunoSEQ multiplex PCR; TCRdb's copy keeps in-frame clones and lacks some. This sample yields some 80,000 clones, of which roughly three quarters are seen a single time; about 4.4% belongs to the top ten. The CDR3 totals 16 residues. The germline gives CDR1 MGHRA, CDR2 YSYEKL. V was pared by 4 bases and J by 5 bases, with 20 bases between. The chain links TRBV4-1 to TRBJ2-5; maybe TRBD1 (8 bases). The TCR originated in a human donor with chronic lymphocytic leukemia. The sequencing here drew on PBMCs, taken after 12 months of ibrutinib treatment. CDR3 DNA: TGCGCCAGCAGCCCGGGGGGCAGGGGGCGTTCTGAGACCCAGTACTTC. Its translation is CASSPGGRGRSETQYF.